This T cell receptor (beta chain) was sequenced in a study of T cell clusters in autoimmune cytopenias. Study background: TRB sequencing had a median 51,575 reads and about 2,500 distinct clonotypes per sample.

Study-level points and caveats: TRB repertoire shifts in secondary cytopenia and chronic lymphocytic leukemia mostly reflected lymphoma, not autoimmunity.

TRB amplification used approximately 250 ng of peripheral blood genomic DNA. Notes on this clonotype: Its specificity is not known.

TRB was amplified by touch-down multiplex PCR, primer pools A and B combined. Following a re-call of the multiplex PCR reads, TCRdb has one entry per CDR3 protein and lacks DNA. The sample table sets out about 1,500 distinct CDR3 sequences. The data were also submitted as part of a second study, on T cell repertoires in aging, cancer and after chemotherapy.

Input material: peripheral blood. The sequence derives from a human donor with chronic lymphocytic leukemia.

The chain's CDR3 is CASSVRSERGLRTGELFF. The chain couples TRBV4-2 to TRBJ2-2; as DNA is missing, the TRBD2 call by TCRdb cannot be tested. CDR3 length equals 18 residues. From germline, CDR1 is LGHNA and CDR2 YNFKEQ.